The 12 T cell receptor beta chains given below trace back to one sample, sequenced in a study of post-analysis software for immune sequencing data. Study-level results: Patients showed TRBV5-6, TRBV5-1 and TRBV20-1 among a handful of TRBV segments more frequent than in controls.

The TCR beta cDNA libraries contained unique molecular identifiers. TCRdb processed the PCR reads anew with MiXCR; each CDR3 protein has one entry. The data hold almost 700,000 distinct CDR3 sequences, with approximately 60% observed a single time. Their target antigens are unknown. Specimen: blood. The receptor source for this set is a girl aged 2-9 years with multiple sclerosis.

This clonotype turned up a few times. This chain uses TRBV29-1 with TRBJ2-5; TRBD2 matches 10 bases. With V trimmed by 5 bases and J by 1 base, 4 bases remained unmatched. CDR3 length: 14 residues. Germline CDR1 reads SQVTM; CDR2 reads ANQGSEA. The CDR3 DNA follows: TGCAGCGTTTATAGCGGGGGGCTCCAAGAGACCCAGTACTTC. It codes for CSVYSGGLQETQYF.

The rearrangement joins TRBV20-1 to TRBJ1-5; D is possibly TRBD1 (5 bases). The V gene lost 6 bases and the J gene lost 0 bases, with 12 bases spanning the gap. The CDR3 is 14 amino acids. Germline V gene sequence: CDR1 DFQATT, CDR2 SNEGSKA (reference sequence). The CDR3 reads CSAGAGASNQPQHF. DNA for the CDR3: TGCAGTGCCGGGGCCGGGGCTAGCAATCAGCCCCAGCATTTT.

About this clonotype: Being one base from a much bigger clone, this may be a read error. V usage is TRBV5-1 and J usage is TRBJ2-3, with a tentative D call TRBD2 (7 bases). V was shortened by 3 bases and J by 1 base, with 9 bases between the two germline ends. Germline CDR1 SGHRS, CDR2 YFSETQ. This CDR3 is built from 14 residues. CDR3 in DNA: TGCGCCAGCAGCTGGGAGGGGGGCACAGATACGCAGTATTTT. Translated: CASSWEGGTDTQYF. The full variable domain, completed using reference TRBV5-1 and TRBJ2-3, is KAGVTQTPRYLIKTRGQQVTLSCSPISGHRSVSWYQQTPGQGLQFLFEYFSETQRNKGNFPGRFSGRQFSNSRSEMNVSTLELGDSALYLCASSWEGGTDTQYFGPGTRLTVL.

This clonotype was seen a few times. The chain joins TRBV5-5 to TRBJ1-2, with a tentative D call TRBD1 (5 bases). Germline V CDR1 and CDR2: SGHKS, YYEKEE (reference sequence). CDR3 length equals 13 residues. V was cut by 2 bases and J by 6 bases, with 11 bases left in between. The CDR3 loop is CASSFRAGNGYTF. CDR3 DNA: TGTGCCAGCAGCTTTAGGGCAGGGAATGGCTACACCTTC.

Worth noting for this clonotype: One end of the junction does not line up with germline, which may come from a read error. The CDR3 here is CASSLAGLAGDVTDTQYF. As DNA, the CDR3 is TGTGCCAGCAGCTTGGCCGGGCTAGCGGGGGACGTCACAGATACGCAGTATTTT. The V call is TRBV5-1, the J call TRBJ2-3; 10 bases agree with TRBD2. In germline, CDR1 is SGHRS, CDR2 YFSETQ. The CDR3 extends over 18 amino acids.

The V call is TRBV7-3, the J call TRBJ2-1, with D perhaps being TRBD1 or TRBD2 (6 bases each). Looked up from germline, CDR1 is SGHTA and CDR2 is FQGTGA. This CDR3 spans 17 amino acids. The V gene lost 1 base and the J gene lost 5 bases, with 18 bases spanning the gap. Written as DNA, the CDR3 is TGTGCCAGCAGCTTAAACGGGGGCGCGGCCAACCACAATGAGCAGTTCTTC. As protein: CASSLNGGAANHNEQFF.

This chain uses TRBV6-6 with TRBJ2-7; D unresolved. The CDR3 has 14 residues. Germline CDR1 MNHNY, CDR2 SVGAGI (reference sequence). Trimming left V 2 bases short and J 6 bases short, with 14 bases between. The CDR3 here is CASSYAPSNGEQYF. CDR3 nucleotide sequence: TGTGCCAGCAGTTACGCTCCTTCTAACGGCGAGCAGTACTTC.

The chain recombines TRBV5-1 with TRBJ2-7; 8 bases line up with TRBD1. After removal of 5 bases from V and 2 bases from J, the junction contained 6 bases not matched to a gene. Germline CDR1 is SGHRS and CDR2 is YFSETQ. The CDR3 runs 14 residues. The CDR3 sequence is CASSWGQDTYEQYF. In nucleotides, the CDR3 is TGCGCCAGCAGTTGGGGACAGGATACCTACGAGCAGTACTTC.

The V and J genes are TRBV20-1 and TRBJ2-6; no firm D call. Germline CDR1 and CDR2: DFQATT and SNEGSKA (reference sequence). Trimming cost V 1 base and J 0 bases, with 4 bases left between them. CDR3 length: 14 amino acids. This CDR3 is CSARVDSGANVLTF. For the CDR3, the DNA is TGCAGTGCTAGAGTGGACTCTGGGGCCAACGTCCTGACTTTC.

The CDR3 coding sequence is TGTGCCAGCAGCTTCGCCGAAGGGACACAGTACTTC. It yields the protein CASSFAEGTQYF. This chain connects TRBV11-3 to TRBJ2-7, with a weak D call TRBD1 (6 bases). Germline V gene sequence: CDR1 SGHNT, CDR2 YENEEA. V lost 3 bases to trimming and J lost 10 bases, with 13 bases between them. The CDR3 length is 12 residues.

The rearrangement joins TRBV7-9 to TRBJ1-5; no firm D call. CDR1 is SEHNR and CDR2 is FQNEAQ in the germline V gene (reference sequence). The germline V and J ends were trimmed by 1 base and 5 bases, with 6 bases remaining between them. This CDR3 spans 13 amino acids. The CDR3 sequence is CASSLGFDQPQHF. CDR3 nucleotides: TGTGCCAGCAGCTTAGGTTTTGATCAGCCCCAGCATTTT.

The genes are TRBV27 and TRBJ2-7; 10 nucleotides align to TRBD1. The germline gives CDR1 MNHEY, CDR2 SMNVEV (reference sequence). Losses at the gene ends were 3 bases for V and 3 bases for J; bases not matched to a gene: 5. The CDR3 has 15 residues. CDR3: CASSLGTGDSYEQYF. For the CDR3, the DNA is TGTGCCAGCAGTTTGGGGACAGGGGATAGCTACGAGCAGTACTTC.